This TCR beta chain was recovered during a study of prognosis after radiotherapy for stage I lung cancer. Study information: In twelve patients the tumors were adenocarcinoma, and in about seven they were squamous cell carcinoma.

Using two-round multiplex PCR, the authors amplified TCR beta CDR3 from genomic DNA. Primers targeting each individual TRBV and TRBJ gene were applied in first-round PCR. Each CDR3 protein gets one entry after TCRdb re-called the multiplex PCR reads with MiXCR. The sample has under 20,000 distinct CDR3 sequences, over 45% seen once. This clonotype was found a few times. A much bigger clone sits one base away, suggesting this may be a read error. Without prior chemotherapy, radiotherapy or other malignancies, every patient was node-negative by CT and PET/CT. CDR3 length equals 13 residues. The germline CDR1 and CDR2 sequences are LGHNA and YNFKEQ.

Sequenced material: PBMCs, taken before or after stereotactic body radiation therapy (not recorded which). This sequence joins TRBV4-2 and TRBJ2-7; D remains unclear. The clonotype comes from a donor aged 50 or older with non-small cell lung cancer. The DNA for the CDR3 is TGTGTCAGCAGCCAAGAAATTATCTACGAGCAGTACTTC. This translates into CVSSQEIIYEQYF.